A selection of T cell receptor beta chains follows, all from one sample in a study of T-cell memory formation after mild COVID-19. One entry per CDR3 protein results from TCRdb running MiXCR on the 5' RACE reads. Seen here are around 300,000 distinct CDR3 sequences, roughly 13% observed once, and the top ten hold 22%. The sequencing sample was made of PBMCs or a T cell subset sorted from them (not recorded which). These receptors were taken from a man aged 18-30 years who had mild COVID-19 (a few samples of this study predate the infection). Cell type and time point are not known. Both conserved end residues are part of each CDR3. The order of the fields is clone size, V gene, J gene, D gene, CDR3 length, CDR3 protein, CDR3 DNA. D genes are given only for firm matches. Size tells how often a clone was seen (once, few, many) or the class of an expanded clone, and some rows leave it out.

>.|TRBV27|TRBJ2-1|TRBD2|15
CASSLRTSGVNEQFF
TGTGCCAGCAGTCTAAGGACTAGCGGGGTGAATGAGCAGTTCTTC
>many|TRBV20-1|TRBJ2-2|TRBD1|17
CSARDRVGTGVTGELFF
TGCAGTGCTAGAGATCGGGTCGGGACAGGGGTGACCGGGGAGCTGTTTTTT
>few|TRBV7-2|TRBJ2-5|.|13
CASSQGPQETQYF
TGTGCCAGCAGCCAGGGACCCCAAGAGACCCAGTACTTC
>.|TRBV12-3/TRBV12-4|TRBJ1-2|.|15
CASSLSVLGNYGYTF
TGTGCCAGCAGTTTATCCGTCCTGGGGAACTATGGCTACACCTTC
>.|TRBV5-1|TRBJ2-7|TRBD1|13
CASSTGGTYEQYF
TGCGCCAGCAGTACAGGGGGCACCTACGAGCAGTACTTC
>.|TRBV5-6|TRBJ2-7|.|16
CASSFTTGSRLYEQYF
TGTGCCAGCAGCTTTACCACCGGGTCACGACTCTACGAGCAGTACTTC
>.|TRBV20-1|TRBJ1-3|.|13
CSAGRGTGNTIYF
TGCAGTGCTGGACGGGGCACTGGAAACACCATATATTTT
>.|TRBV5-1|TRBJ2-7|.|15
CASSLASGLAYEQYF
TGCGCCAGCAGCTTGGCTTCGGGGCTCGCCTACGAGCAGTACTTC
>few|TRBV18|TRBJ1-1|TRBD1|14
CASSPLGQGAEAFF
TGTGCCAGCTCACCCCTCGGACAGGGAGCTGAAGCTTTCTTT
>few|TRBV20-1|TRBJ2-5|TRBD2|13
CSAGESGGLTQYF
TGCAGTGCTGGAGAGAGCGGGGGGTTGACCCAGTACTTC
>few|TRBV20-1|TRBJ2-1|TRBD1|16
CSARAVDRARYNEQFF
TGCAGTGCTAGAGCCGTAGACAGGGCCCGATACAATGAGCAGTTCTTC
>.|TRBV7-2|TRBJ1-2|.|13
CASSLGQFYGYTF
TGTGCCAGCAGCTTGGGACAATTCTATGGCTACACCTTC
>.|TRBV6-2/TRBV6-3|TRBJ2-7|TRBD1|14
CASSKDRGSYEQYF
TGTGCCAGCAGTAAGGACAGGGGCTCCTACGAGCAGTACTTC
>few|TRBV6-1|TRBJ1-5|.|16
CASSAGRGYSNQPQHF
TGTGCCAGCAGTGCCGGACGGGGGTATAGCAATCAGCCCCAGCATTTT
>few|TRBV7-2|TRBJ2-7|.|11
CASRGQSEQYF
TGTGCCAGCAGAGGACAAAGCGAGCAGTACTTC
>few|TRBV5-1|TRBJ2-1|TRBD2|15
CASSLGTSGEGEQFF
TGCGCCAGCAGCTTGGGGACTAGCGGGGAAGGTGAGCAGTTCTTC
>many|TRBV29-1|TRBJ1-2|TRBD1|13
CSIPGQLNYGYTF
TGCAGCATTCCGGGACAGCTTAACTATGGCTACACCTTC
>.|TRBV24-1|TRBJ2-7|TRBD2|15
CATSVGTSGRYEQYF
TGTGCCACCAGTGTCGGGACTAGCGGGAGGTACGAGCAGTACTTC
>few|TRBV6-5|TRBJ1-5|.|15
CASSRSGTSNQPQHF
TGTGCCAGCAGTCGATCCGGGACAAGCAATCAGCCCCAGCATTTT
>.|TRBV7-8|TRBJ2-1|.|16
CASSLAYRGALNEQFF
TGTGCCAGCAGCTTAGCGTATCGGGGGGCGCTTAATGAGCAGTTCTTC
>.|TRBV5-1|TRBJ1-2|.|14
CASSLESGGYGYTF
TGCGCCAGCAGCTTGGAATCGGGGGGGTATGGCTACACCTTC
>.|TRBV6-5|TRBJ1-1|.|14
CASHGAGLNTEAFF
TGTGCCAGCCATGGGGCAGGACTGAACACTGAAGCTTTCTTT
>.|TRBV6-6|TRBJ2-3|.|17
CASSYSKVAGAGDTQYF
TGTGCCAGCAGTTACTCGAAGGTCGCAGGGGCAGGGGATACGCAGTATTTT
>few|TRBV6-5|TRBJ2-2|.|11
CASKGTGELFF
TGTGCCAGCAAGGGCACCGGGGAGCTGTTTTTT
>few|TRBV10-3|TRBJ1-6|.|15
CAISESGKADSPLHF
TGTGCCATCAGTGAGTCTGGGAAAGCTGATTCACCCCTCCACTTT
>many|TRBV4-2|TRBJ2-3|.|14
CASSPTELTDTQYF
TGTGCCAGCAGCCCGACCGAACTCACAGATACGCAGTATTTT
>few|TRBV4-3|TRBJ2-2|.|18
CASSQDLFSDGNTGELFF
TGCGCCAGCAGCCAAGATCTTTTTTCGGACGGGAACACCGGGGAGCTGTTTTTT
>.|TRBV10-3|TRBJ2-2|TRBD1|18
CAISRSPLQGAITGELFF
TGTGCCATCAGTCGATCCCCCCTACAGGGGGCCATCACCGGGGAGCTGTTTTTT
>.|TRBV20-1|TRBJ2-5|TRBD2|14
CSAVILAGIETQYF
TGCAGTGCTGTAATACTAGCGGGGATTGAGACCCAGTACTTC
>few|TRBV9|TRBJ1-2|.|14
CASSPTGEPGGYTF
TGTGCCAGCAGCCCGACTGGGGAGCCGGGAGGCTACACCTTC
>many|TRBV10-1|TRBJ2-5|.|13
CASSDGNQETQYF
TGCGCCAGCAGTGATGGAAACCAAGAGACCCAGTACTTC
>many|TRBV15|TRBJ1-6|.|12
CATSRDLSPLHF
TGTGCCACCAGCAGAGATCTTTCACCCCTCCACTTT
>.|TRBV6-4|TRBJ2-5|.|14
CASSVRDLQETQYF
TGTGCCAGCAGTGTTAGGGACCTACAAGAGACCCAGTACTTC
>few|TRBV10-3|TRBJ2-7|.|12
CAISEGVHEQYF
TGTGCCATCAGTGAAGGGGTCCACGAGCAGTACTTC
>few|TRBV5-1|TRBJ1-6|TRBD1|18
CASSLEPSTGGYNSPLHF
TGCGCCAGCAGCTTGGAACCCTCGACAGGGGGTTACAATTCACCCCTCCACTTT
>.|TRBV7-3|TRBJ2-2|.|15
CASSPTRGGAGELFF
TGTGCCAGCAGCCCGACGAGGGGGGGGGCCGGGGAGCTGTTTTTT
>few|TRBV6-1|TRBJ1-6|.|14
CASSVSGFRSPLHF
TGTGCCAGCAGTGTGAGCGGTTTTCGCTCACCCCTCCACTTT
>many|TRBV7-9|TRBJ1-1|TRBD1|13
CASSFTEGAEAFF
TGTGCCAGCAGCTTTACCGAGGGGGCGGAAGCTTTCTTT
>few|TRBV4-3|TRBJ1-5|.|14
CASSQEPANQPQHF
TGCGCCAGCAGCCAAGAACCAGCCAATCAGCCCCAGCATTTT
>few|TRBV7-2|TRBJ2-1|TRBD2|14
CASSGLAGERYQFF
TGTGCCAGCAGCGGACTAGCGGGGGAGCGATATCAGTTCTTC
>few|TRBV3-1|TRBJ1-1|.|14
CASSPGSDGRAAFF
TGTGCCAGCAGCCCCGGGTCTGACGGTAGAGCGGCTTTCTTT
>many|TRBV5-1|TRBJ2-7|.|14
CASSLTVSSYEQYF
TGCGCCAGCAGCTTGACAGTTTCTTCCTACGAGCAGTACTTC
>.|TRBV2|TRBJ2-7|.|12
CASCLRGHEQYF
TGTGCCAGCTGTCTCAGGGGTCACGAGCAGTACTTC